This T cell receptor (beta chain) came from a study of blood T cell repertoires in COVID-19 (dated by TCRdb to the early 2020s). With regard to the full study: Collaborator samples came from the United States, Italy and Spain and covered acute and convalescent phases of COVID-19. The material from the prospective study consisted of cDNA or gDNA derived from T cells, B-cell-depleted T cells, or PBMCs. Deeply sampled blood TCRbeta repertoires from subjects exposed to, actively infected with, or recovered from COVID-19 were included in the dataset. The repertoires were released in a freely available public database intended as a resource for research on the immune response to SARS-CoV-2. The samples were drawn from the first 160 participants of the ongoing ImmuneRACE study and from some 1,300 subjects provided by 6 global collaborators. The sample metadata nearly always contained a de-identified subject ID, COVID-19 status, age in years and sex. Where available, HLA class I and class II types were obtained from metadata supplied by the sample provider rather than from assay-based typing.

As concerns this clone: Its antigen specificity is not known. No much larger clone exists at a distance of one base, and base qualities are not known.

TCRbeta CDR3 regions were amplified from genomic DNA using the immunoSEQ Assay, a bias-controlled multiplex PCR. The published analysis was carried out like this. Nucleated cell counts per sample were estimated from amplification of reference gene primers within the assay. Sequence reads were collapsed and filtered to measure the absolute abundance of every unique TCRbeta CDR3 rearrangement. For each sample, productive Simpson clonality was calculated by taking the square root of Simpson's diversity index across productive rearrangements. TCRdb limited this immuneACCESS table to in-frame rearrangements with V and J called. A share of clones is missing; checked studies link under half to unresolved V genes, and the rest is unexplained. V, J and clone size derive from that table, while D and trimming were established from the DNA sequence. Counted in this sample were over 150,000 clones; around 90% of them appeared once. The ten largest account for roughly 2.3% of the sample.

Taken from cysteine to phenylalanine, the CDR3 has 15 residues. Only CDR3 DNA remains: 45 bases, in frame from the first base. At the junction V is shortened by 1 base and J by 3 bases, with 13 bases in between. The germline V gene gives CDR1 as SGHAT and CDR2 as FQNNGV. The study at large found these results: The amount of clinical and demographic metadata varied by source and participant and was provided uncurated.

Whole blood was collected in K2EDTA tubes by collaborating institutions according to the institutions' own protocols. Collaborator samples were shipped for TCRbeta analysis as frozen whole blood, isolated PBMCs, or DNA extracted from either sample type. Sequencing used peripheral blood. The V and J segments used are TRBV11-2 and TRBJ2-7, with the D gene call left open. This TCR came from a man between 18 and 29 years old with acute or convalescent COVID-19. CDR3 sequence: CASSLGYSVGYEQYF. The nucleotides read TGTGCCAGCAGCTTAGGGTACTCGGTTGGCTACGAGCAGTACTTC.